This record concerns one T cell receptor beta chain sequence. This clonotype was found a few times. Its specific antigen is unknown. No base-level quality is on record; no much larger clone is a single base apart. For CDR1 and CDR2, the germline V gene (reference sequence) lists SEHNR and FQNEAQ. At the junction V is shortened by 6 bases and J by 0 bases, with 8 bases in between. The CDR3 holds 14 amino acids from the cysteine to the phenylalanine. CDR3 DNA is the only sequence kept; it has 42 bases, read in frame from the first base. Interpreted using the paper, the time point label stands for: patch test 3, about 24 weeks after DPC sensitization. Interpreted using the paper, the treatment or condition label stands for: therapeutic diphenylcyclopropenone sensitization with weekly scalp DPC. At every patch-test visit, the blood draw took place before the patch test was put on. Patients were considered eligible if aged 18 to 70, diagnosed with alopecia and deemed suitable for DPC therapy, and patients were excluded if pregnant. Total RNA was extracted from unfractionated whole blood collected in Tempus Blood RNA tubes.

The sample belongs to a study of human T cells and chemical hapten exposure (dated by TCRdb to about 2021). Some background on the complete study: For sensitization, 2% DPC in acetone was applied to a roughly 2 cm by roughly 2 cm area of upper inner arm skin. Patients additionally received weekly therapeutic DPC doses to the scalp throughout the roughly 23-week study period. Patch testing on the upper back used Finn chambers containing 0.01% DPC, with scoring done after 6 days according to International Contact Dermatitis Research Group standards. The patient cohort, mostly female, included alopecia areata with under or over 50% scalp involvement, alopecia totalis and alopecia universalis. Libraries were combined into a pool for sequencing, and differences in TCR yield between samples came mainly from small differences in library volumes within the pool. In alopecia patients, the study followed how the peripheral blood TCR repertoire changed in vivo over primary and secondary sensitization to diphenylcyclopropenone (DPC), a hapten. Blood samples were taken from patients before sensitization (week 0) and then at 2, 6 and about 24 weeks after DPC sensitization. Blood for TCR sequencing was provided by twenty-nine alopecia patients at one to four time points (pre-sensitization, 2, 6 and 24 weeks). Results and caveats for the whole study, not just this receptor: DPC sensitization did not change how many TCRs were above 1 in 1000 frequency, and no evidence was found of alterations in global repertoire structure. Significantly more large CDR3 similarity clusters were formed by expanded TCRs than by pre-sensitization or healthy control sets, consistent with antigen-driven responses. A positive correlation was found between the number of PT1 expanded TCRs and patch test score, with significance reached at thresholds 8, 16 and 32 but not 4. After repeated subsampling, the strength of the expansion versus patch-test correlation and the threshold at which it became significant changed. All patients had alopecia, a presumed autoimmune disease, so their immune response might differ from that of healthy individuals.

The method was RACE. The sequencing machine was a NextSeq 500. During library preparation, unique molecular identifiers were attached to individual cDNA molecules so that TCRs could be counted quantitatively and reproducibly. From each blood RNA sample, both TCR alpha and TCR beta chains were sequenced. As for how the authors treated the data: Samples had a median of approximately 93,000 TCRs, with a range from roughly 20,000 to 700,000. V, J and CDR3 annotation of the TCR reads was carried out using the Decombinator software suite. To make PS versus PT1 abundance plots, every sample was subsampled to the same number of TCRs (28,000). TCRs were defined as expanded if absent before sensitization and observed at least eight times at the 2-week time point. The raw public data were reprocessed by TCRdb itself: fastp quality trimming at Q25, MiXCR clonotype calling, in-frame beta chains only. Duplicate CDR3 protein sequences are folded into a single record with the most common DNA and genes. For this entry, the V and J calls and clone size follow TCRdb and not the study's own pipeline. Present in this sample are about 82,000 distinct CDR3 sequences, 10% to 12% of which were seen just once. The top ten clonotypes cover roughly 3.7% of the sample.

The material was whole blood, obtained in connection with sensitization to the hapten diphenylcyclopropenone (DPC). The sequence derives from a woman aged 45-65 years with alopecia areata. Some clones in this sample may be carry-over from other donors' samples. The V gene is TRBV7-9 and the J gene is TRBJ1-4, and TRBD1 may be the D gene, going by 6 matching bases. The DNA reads TGTGCCAGCAGGCGACAGGCAACTAATGAAAAACTGTTTTTT. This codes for CASRRQATNEKLFF. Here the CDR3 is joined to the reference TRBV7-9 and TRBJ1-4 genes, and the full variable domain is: DTGVSQNPRHKITKRGQNVTFRCDPISEHNRLYWYRQTLGQGPEFLTYFQNEAQLEKSRLLSDRFSAERPKGSFSTLEIQRTEQGDSAMYLCASRRQATNEKLFFGSGTQLSVL.